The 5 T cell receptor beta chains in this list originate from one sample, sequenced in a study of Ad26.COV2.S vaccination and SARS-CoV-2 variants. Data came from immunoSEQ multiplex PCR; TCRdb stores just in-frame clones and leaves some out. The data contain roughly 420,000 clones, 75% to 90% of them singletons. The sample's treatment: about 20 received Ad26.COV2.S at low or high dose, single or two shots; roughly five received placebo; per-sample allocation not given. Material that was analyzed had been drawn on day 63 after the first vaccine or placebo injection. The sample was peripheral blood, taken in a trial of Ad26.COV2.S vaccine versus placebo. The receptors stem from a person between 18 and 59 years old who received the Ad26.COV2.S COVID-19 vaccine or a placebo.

The CDR3 nucleotides are TGCGCCAGCAGCCAAGATAACAGTTGGGTCCTCTATGGCTACACCTTC. Translated, it gives CASSQDNSWVLYGYTF. This rearrangement joins TRBV4-3 to TRBJ1-2; D is unresolved. CDR3 length: 16 amino acids. The V end lost 0 bases, the J end lost 4 bases, and 15 bases lay between the germline ends. Germline V gene data show CDR1 as LGHNA and CDR2 as YSLEER.

Here the CDR3 DNA reads TGTGCCAGTAGTAAAAAGTTTGTGAACACTGAAGCTTTCTTT. Amino acid sequence: CASSKKFVNTEAFF. This rearrangement joins TRBV19 to TRBJ1-1; D unresolved. CDR1 is LNHDA and CDR2 is SQIVND in the germline V gene (reference sequence). V gave up 4 bases and J gave up 0 bases, with 9 bases separating them. This CDR3 has 14 amino acids.

This CDR3 is CASSLMGLGADTQYF. DNA of the CDR3: TGTGCCAGCAGCTTAATGGGACTAGGGGCAGATACGCAGTATTTT. The rearrangement uses TRBV7-3 and TRBJ2-3; TRBD2 matches at 8 bases. Trimming removed 1 base from V and 4 bases from J; junction bases left unmatched: 4. The CDR3 is made up of 15 amino acids. Per germline, CDR1 SGHTA and CDR2 FQGTGA.

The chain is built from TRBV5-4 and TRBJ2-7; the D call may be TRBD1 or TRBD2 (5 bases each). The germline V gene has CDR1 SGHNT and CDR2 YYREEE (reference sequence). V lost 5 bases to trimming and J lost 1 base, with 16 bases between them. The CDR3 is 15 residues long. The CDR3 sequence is CASSLPGRNSYEQYF. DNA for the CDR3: TGTGCCAGCAGTTTACCGGGACGTAATTCCTACGAGCAGTACTTC.

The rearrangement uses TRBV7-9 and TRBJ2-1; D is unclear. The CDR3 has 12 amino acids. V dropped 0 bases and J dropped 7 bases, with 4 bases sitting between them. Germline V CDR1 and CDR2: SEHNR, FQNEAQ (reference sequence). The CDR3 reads CASSLASNEQFF. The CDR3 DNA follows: TGTGCCAGCAGCTTAGCCTCTAATGAGCAGTTCTTC.